Following are 5 T cell receptor beta chains from one sample sequenced in a study of vaccination and CD4 T cells after COVID-19. Treatment denoted: approximately 9-day PBMC culture with coronavirus spike peptide pools or control peptides (ViraFEST assay). What these receptors recognize is not known. Cultured CD4+ T-cell DNA underwent Oncomine TCR Beta short-read sequencing. Each CDR3 protein gets one entry after TCRdb re-called the PCR reads with MiXCR. The sample contains about 15,000 distinct CDR3 sequences, about 77% of which appear only once. The sample here was CD4+ T cells from blood, cultured in vitro, taken after SARS-CoV-2 vaccination. These receptors all stem from a human donor who received a COVID-19 vaccine.

The V call is TRBV7-2, the J call TRBJ1-3; no firm D call. V was trimmed by 2 bases and J by 0 bases, leaving 17 bases between them. This CDR3 contains 18 residues. Germline-derived CDR1 and CDR2 are SGHTA and FQGNSA. CDR3 sequence (DNA): TGTGCCAGCAGCTTAATCTCAGGCCTTGCCTACTCTGGAAACACCATATATTTT. Protein sequence: CASSLISGLAYSGNTIYF.

This clonotype has only one observation. This sequence joins TRBV7-9 and TRBJ2-7; D ambiguous. The CDR3 has 14 residues. CDR1 and CDR2 from the germline V gene are SEHNR and FQNEAQ (reference sequence). The V end lost 5 bases, the J end lost 0 bases, and 11 bases lay between the germline ends. In DNA, the CDR3 is TGTGCCAGCAGCCCCAGACAAATCTCCTACGAGCAGTACTTC. Translated: CASSPRQISYEQYF. The complete variable domain, with remaining parts taken from reference TRBV7-9 and TRBJ2-7, reads DTGVSQNPRHKITKRGQNVTFRCDPISEHNRLYWYRQTLGQGPEFLTYFQNEAQLEKSRLLSDRFSAERPKGSFSTLEIQRTEQGDSAMYLCASSPRQISYEQYFGPGTRLTVT.

The genes are TRBV7-8 and TRBJ1-2; 11 bases align to TRBD1. This CDR3 contains 15 residues. CDR1 is SGHVS and CDR2 is FQNEAQ in the germline V gene. Unmatched junction bases numbered 5, after V lost 2 bases and J lost 6 bases. CDR3 sequence: CASSLYRTGGHGYTF. Here the CDR3 DNA reads TGTGCCAGCAGCTTATACCGGACAGGGGGCCATGGCTACACCTTC.

V and J are TRBV19 and TRBJ1-6; 7 bases agree with TRBD1. The CDR3 runs 16 residues. The trim removed 4 bases at V and 6 bases at J, leaving 9 bases unmatched. From germline, CDR1 is LNHDA and CDR2 SQIVND (reference sequence). The CDR3 nucleotides are TGTGCCAGTAGTAGTGGAGGGGGCCGAGGTAATTCACCCCTCCACTTT. The encoded protein is CASSSGGGRGNSPLHF.

The gene calls are TRBV10-2 and TRBJ1-5, with 11 bases matching TRBD1. The germline gives CDR1 WSHSY, CDR2 SAAADI. The length of the CDR3 is 16 residues. V lost 6 bases and J lost 2; bases outside the gene matches: 6. For the CDR3, the DNA is TGCGCCAGCAGCGGGACAGGGGGAATAGGCAATCAGCCCCAGCATTTT. Translated: CASSGTGGIGNQPQHF.